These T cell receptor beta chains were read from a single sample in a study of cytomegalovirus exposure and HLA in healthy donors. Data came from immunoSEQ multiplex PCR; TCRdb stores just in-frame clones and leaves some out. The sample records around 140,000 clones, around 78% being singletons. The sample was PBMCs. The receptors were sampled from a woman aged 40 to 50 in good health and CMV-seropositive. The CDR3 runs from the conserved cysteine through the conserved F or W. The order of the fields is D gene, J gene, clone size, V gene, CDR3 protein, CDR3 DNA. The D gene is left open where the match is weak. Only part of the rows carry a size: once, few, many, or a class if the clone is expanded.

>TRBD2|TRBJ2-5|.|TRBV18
CASSPPRTSGTETQYF
TGTGCCAGCTCACCACCGAGGACTAGCGGGACGGAGACCCAGTACTTC
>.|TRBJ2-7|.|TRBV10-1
CASSDNSYEQYF
TGCGCCAGCAGTGATAACTCCTACGAGCAGTACTTC
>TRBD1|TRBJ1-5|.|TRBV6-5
CASSPSGGWDQPQHF
TGTGCCAGCAGTCCATCAGGGGGCTGGGATCAGCCCCAGCATTTT
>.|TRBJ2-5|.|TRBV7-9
CASSLLEATQYF
TGTGCCAGCAGCTTATTAGAGGCGACCCAGTACTTC
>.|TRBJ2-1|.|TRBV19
CASRGGGGGEQFF
TGTGCCAGTAGAGGGGGAGGGGGTGGTGAGCAGTTCTTC
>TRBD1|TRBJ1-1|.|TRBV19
CASQDRVNTEAFF
TGTGCCAGCCAAGACAGGGTGAACACTGAAGCTTTCTTT
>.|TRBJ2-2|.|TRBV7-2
CASSLAHSTSTRTGELFF
TGTGCCAGCAGCTTAGCCCATTCGACTAGTACGCGCACCGGGGAGCTGTTTTTT
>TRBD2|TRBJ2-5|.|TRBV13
CASSPGGSETQYF
TGTGCCAGCTCCCCGGGGGGTTCAGAGACCCAGTACTTC
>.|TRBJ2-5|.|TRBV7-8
CASSATGLGAQYF
TGTGCCAGCAGCGCGACAGGTCTTGGGGCCCAGTACTTC
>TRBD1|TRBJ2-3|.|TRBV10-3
CATRTGEDTDTQYF
TGTGCCACAAGGACAGGGGAAGACACAGATACGCAGTATTTT
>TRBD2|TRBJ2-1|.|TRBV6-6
CASSYRTSEYNEQFF
TGTGCCAGCAGTTACCGGACTAGCGAATACAATGAGCAGTTCTTC
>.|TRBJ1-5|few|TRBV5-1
CASRSTPAGEPQHF
TGCGCCAGCAGGAGTACACCGGCCGGGGAGCCCCAGCATTTT
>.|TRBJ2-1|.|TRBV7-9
CASSLAQDEQFF
TGTGCCAGCAGCTTAGCCCAGGATGAGCAGTTCTTC
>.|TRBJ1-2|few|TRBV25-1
CASSLAGSYGYTF
TGTGCCAGCAGTCTTGCGGGTAGCTATGGCTACACCTTC
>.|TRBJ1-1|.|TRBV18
CASSRLFLTDTFMNTEAFF
TGTGCCAGCTCACGCCTTTTTTTAACGGACACATTTATGAACACTGAAGCTTTCTTT
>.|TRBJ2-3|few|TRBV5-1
CASSSEVGDTQYF
TGCGCCAGCAGCAGCGAAGTAGGAGATACGCAGTATTTT
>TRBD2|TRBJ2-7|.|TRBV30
CAWSTAGGHEQYF
TGTGCCTGGAGCACAGCGGGAGGTCACGAGCAGTACTTC
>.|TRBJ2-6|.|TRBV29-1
CSVATFSGANVLTF
TGCAGCGTAGCGACTTTCTCTGGGGCCAACGTCCTGACTTTC
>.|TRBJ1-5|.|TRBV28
CASTHGGAGSNQPQHF
TGTGCCAGCACTCATGGGGGCGCGGGTAGCAATCAGCCCCAGCATTTT
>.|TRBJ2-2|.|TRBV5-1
CASSLGQTANTGELFF
TGCGCCAGCAGCTTGGGACAGACCGCGAACACCGGGGAGCTGTTTTTT
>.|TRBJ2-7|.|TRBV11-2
CASSFSVPTDTYEQYF
TGTGCCAGCAGCTTTAGCGTCCCGACGGATACCTACGAGCAGTACTTC
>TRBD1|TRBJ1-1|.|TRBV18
CASSRDRGREEAFF
TGTGCCAGCTCAAGGGACAGGGGGCGCGAGGAAGCTTTCTTT
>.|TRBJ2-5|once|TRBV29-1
CSVVAWRSQETQYF
TGCAGCGTCGTAGCGTGGAGGTCCCAAGAGACCCAGTACTTC
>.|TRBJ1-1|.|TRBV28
CASREGNTEAFF
TGTGCCTCTCGAGAGGGTAACACTGAAGCTTTCTTT
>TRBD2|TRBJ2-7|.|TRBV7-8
CASSPGTSFYEQYF
TGTGCCAGCAGCCCGGGGACTAGCTTCTACGAGCAGTACTTC
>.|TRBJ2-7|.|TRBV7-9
CASSQGTTREQYF
TGTGCCAGCAGCCAGGGGACTACGCGCGAGCAGTACTTC
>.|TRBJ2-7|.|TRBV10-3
CAISPLQTDEQYF
TGTGCCATCAGTCCCCTCCAGACAGACGAGCAGTACTTC
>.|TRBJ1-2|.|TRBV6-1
CASSEQVLLGLGYTF
TGTGCCAGCAGTGAGCAGGTTCTTCTCGGCCTTGGCTACACCTTC
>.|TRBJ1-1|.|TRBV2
CASSEIEALNTEAFF
TGTGCCAGCAGTGAAATAGAGGCATTGAACACTGAAGCTTTCTTT
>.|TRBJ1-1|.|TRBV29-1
CSVVRSTEAFF
TGCAGCGTTGTTAGGAGCACTGAAGCTTTCTTT
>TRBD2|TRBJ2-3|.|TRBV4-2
CASSPRLAHTDTQYF
TGTGCCAGCAGCCCCCGACTAGCCCACACAGATACGCAGTATTTT
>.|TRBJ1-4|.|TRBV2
CASSENRRPTNEKLFF
TGTGCCAGCAGTGAAAACAGGCGACCAACTAATGAAAAACTGTTTTTT
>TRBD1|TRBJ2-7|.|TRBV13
CASSLGVDRGPLQYF
TGTGCCAGCAGCTTAGGCGTAGACAGGGGGCCACTTCAGTACTTC
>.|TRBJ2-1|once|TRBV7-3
CASAIGEYNEQFF
TGTGCCAGCGCTATCGGGGAATACAATGAGCAGTTCTTC
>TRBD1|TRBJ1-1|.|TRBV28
CASSPGTGVFGAFF
TGTGCCAGCAGTCCAGGGACAGGGGTTTTCGGAGCTTTCTTT
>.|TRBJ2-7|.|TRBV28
CASSFSIYEQYF
TGTGCCAGCAGTTTCTCTATCTACGAGCAGTACTTC
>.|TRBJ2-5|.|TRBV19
CASSKGIEQYF
TGTGCCAGTAGTAAGGGGATTGAGCAGTACTTC
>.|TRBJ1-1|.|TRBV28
CASSLVQGWGEAFF
TGTGCCAGCAGTTTAGTCCAGGGGTGGGGCGAAGCTTTCTTT
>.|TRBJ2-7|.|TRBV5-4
CASSPAGAGGILYF
TGTGCCAGCAGCCCCGCCGGGGCAGGGGGGATTTTATACTTC
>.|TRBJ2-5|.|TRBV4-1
CASSQVTQETQYF
TGCGCCAGCAGCCAAGTCACTCAAGAGACCCAGTACTTC
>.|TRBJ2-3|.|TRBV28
CASSNKDTQYF
TGTGCCAGCAGTAACAAAGATACGCAGTATTTT
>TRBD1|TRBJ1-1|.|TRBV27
CASSLRDRGEGAFF
TGTGCCAGCAGTTTGAGGGACAGGGGCGAGGGCGCTTTCTTT
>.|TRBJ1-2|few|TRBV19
CASTPLADYGYTF
TGTGCCAGTACGCCCCTGGCGGACTATGGCTACACCTTC
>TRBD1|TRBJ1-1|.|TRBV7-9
CASSLGRRTGTPSEAFF
TGTGCCAGCAGCTTAGGAAGGAGGACAGGGACTCCCTCTGAAGCTTTCTTT
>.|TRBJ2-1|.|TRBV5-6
CASSFMVSGQFF
TGTGCCAGCAGCTTTATGGTTTCGGGGCAGTTCTTC
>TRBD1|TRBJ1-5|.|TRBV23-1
CASSQSAARGLDIGSNQPQHF
TGCGCCAGCAGTCAATCGGCCGCCAGGGGGCTGGATATTGGCAGCAATCAGCCCCAGCATTTT
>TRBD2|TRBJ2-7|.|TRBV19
CASSIGLAGEVYEQYF
TGTGCCAGTAGTATAGGACTAGCGGGAGAGGTCTACGAGCAGTACTTC